The clone carrying this T cell receptor beta chain came up once. This specimen comes from a study of blood T cell repertoires in COVID-19. Study summary: PBMCs, B-cell-depleted T cells, or T cells were the source of the cDNA or gDNA that made up the material.

Germline V gene data show CDR1 as SGHRS and CDR2 as YFSETQ. V was clipped by 0 bases and J by 9 bases, with 11 bases between them. The CDR3 has 13 residues. Assay used: immunoSEQ multiplex PCR; TCRdb lists only in-frame clones, some missing. This sample has fewer than 400,000 clones; 85% to 90% occur once, and the top ten carry 3.5% to 5%. Grouping used clinical history reported by participants in a survey and questionnaire. What the recovered Cohort 3 donors had was two negative PCRs, clearance, or symptom resolution. The sequence derives from a man between 25 and 39 years old who had recovered from COVID-19. Sequencing was done on a sample of PBMCs or T cells enriched from blood (not recorded which). The chain combines TRBV5-1 with TRBJ2-3; no firm D call. The CDR3 bases are TGCGCCAGCAGCTTGGGGCGGCCCGACACGCAGTATTTT. This codes for CASSLGRPDTQYF.